Sequencing of this T cell receptor (beta chain) was carried out in a study of TIL therapy for anti-PD-1-resistant metastatic lung cancer. Whole-study context: Patients had a median age of nearly 55 years (range about 35-80).

Sequencing used immunoSEQ v3. The assay was immunoSEQ multiplex PCR, and TCRdb's table has in-frame clones only and misses some. Here the sample spans some 13,000 clones, approximately 66% being singletons. The time point is: pre-treatment sample, taken before nivolumab and TIL therapy. Pleural nodules or supraclavicular lymph nodes made up most of the excised metastases sampled. Progressing patients received lymphodepletion, expanded TIL infusion and IL-2. A single count supports this clone. V lost 5 bases to trimming and J lost 2 bases, with 7 bases between them. CDR1 and CDR2 from the germline V gene are SGHNT and YENEEA. The CDR3 is 12 amino acids.

The receptor comes from a woman between 30 and 85 years old with non-small cell lung cancer. This rearrangement joins TRBV11-3 to TRBJ2-7; D may be TRBD1 or TRBD2 (5 bases each). Sequenced material: tumor tissue, taken at baseline. The CDR3 reads CASSKGPYEQYF. DNA of the CDR3: TGTGCCAGCAGCAAGGGACCCTACGAGCAGTACTTC.